This T cell receptor beta chain was retrieved from a study of T-cell reconstitution after alpha-beta-depleted transplantation in children. Points from the study as a whole: Alpha-beta T cells present about two months after transplant were reported to originate from several hundred expanded graft clones. High day-60 TCRbeta diversity in some patients came from surviving recipient T cells and thymic progenitors. Fresh T-cell production supplied most of the T-cell counts and diversity seen one year after transplant.

This clonotype has ten or more counts. Its target is unknown. It was with unique molecular identifiers that the TCRbeta library was prepared. Via MiXCR, TCRdb re-called the PCR reads, giving one row per CDR3 protein. This table holds 600,000 to 700,000 distinct CDR3 sequences, less than 15% found once. The TCR originated in a girl aged 2 to 10 with congenital amegakaryocytic thrombocytopenia, due to receive a stem cell transplant. Sample: PBMCs, taken before TCRalphabeta/CD19-depleted stem cell transplant.

The CDR3 spells CASTLEPMNTEAFF. The CDR3 DNA is TGTGCCAGCACCCTTGAGCCCATGAACACTGAAGCTTTCTTT. This chain links TRBV12-3 or TRBV12-4 with TRBJ1-1; D ambiguous. V was pared by 7 bases and J by 0 bases, with 12 bases between. The CDR3 has 14 amino acids.